This T cell receptor (beta chain) was profiled in a study of beta chain features in type 1 diabetes. A word on this clone: Its antigen is currently unknown.

Study conclusions and caveats: cDNA sequencing could over-represent cells with high TCR expression. For type 1 diabetes patients, VDJ junctions showed fewer insertions and more deletions.

The germline gives CDR1 MDHEN, CDR2 SYDVKM. The CDR3 consists of 12 residues. Trimming left V 3 bases short and J 4 bases short, with 6 bases between. All of the isolated RNA was reverse transcribed, so expressed TCRB transcripts were sequenced. Clones were read by immunoSEQ multiplex PCR, and TCRdb kept only the in-frame ones, dropping some. The sample has about 900,000 clones; about a sixth are singletons. This sequence originates from a woman between 18 and 30 years old in good health. This chain links TRBV28 with TRBJ1-2; D gene unclear. Source material: naive CD4+ T cells from blood. As DNA, the CDR3 is TGTGCCAGCAGTTTGGATCCCTATGGCTACACCTTC. It codes for CASSLDPYGYTF.